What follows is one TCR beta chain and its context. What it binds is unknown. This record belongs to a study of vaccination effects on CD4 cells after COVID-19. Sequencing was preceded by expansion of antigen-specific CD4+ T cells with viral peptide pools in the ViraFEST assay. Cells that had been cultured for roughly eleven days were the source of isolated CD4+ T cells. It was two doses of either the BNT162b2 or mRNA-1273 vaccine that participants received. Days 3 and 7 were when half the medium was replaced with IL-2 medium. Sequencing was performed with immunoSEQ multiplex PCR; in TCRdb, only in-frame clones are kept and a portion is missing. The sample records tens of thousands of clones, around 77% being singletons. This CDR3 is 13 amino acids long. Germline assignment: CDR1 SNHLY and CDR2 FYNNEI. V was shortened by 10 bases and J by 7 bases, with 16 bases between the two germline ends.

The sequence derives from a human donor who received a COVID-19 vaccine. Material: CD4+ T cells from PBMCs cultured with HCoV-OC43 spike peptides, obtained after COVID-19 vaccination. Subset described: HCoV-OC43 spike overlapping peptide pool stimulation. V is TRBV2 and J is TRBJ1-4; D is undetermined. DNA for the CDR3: TGTGCCACATCGGCGAGGGTTGGTGAAAAACTGTTTTTT. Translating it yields CATSARVGEKLFF.